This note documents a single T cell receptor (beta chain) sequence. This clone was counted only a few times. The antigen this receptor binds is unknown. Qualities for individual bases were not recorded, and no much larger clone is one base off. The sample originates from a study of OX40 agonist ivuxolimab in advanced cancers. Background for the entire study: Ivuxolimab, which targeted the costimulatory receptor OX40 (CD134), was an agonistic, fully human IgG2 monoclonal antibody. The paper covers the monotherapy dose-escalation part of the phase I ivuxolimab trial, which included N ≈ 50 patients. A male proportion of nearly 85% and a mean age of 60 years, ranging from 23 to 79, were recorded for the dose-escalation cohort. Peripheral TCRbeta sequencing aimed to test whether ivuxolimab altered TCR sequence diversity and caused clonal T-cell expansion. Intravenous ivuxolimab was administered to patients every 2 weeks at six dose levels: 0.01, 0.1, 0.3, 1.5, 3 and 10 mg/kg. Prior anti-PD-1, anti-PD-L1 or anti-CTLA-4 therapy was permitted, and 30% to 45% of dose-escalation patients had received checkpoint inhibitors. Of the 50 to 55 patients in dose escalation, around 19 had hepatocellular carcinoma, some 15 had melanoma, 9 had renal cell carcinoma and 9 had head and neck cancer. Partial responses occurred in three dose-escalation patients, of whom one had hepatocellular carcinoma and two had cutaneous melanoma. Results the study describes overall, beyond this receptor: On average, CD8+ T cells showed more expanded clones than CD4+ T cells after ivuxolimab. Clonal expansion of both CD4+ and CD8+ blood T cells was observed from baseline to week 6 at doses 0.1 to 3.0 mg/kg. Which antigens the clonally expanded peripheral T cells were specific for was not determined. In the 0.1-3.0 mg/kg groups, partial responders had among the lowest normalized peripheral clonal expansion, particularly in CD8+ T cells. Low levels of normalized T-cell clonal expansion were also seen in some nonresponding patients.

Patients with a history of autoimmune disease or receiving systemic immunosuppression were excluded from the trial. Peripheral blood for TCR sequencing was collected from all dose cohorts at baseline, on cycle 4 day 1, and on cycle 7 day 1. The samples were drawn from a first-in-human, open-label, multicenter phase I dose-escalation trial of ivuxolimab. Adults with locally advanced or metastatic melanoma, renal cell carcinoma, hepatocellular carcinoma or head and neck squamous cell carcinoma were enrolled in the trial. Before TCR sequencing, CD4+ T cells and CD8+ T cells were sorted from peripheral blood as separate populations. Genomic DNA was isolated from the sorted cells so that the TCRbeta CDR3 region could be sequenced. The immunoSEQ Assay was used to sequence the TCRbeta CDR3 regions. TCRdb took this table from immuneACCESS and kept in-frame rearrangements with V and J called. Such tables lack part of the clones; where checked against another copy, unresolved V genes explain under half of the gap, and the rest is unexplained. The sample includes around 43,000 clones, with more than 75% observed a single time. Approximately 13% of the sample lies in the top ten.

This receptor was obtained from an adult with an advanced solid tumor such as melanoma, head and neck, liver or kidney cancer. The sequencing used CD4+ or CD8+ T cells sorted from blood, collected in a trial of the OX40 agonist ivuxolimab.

The DNA reads TGTGCCGGAAGGGACCTTGGTTGGGTAGCTAACTATGGCTACACCTTC. Translated, it gives CAGRDLGWVANYGYTF. The chain is assembled from TRBV5-4 and TRBJ1-2; the D segment could be TRBD1, given 5 matching bases. CDR1 is given as SGHNT and CDR2 as YYREEE, both from the germline V gene (reference sequence). The CDR3 runs 16 residues from the cysteine to the phenylalanine. Of the read, only the CDR3 DNA is kept; its 48 bases are in frame from base 1. Trimming at the junction amounts to 10 bases on V and 0 bases on J, and the germline ends lie 22 bases apart.